The 2 T cell receptor beta chains below were found in one sample sequenced in a study of T cells in Graves' hyperthyroidism and ophthalmopathy. RNA transcripts were the template for amplifying TCR beta CDR3 regions. Initially, a first-round RT-PCR of the TCR CDR3 employed the HTBI primer set. TCRdb itself ran the multiplex PCR reads through MiXCR, one entry per CDR3 protein. Counted here are fewer than 550,000 distinct CDR3 sequences, about 15% occurring once; the ten biggest clones make up 7.7%. The sequenced sample was blood. These receptors all stem from a woman between 18 and 29 years old with Graves' hyperthyroidism.

This clonotype appeared many times. The chain uses TRBV6-1 and TRBJ2-2; D remains ambiguous. The CDR3 contains 14 residues. Per the germline V gene, CDR1 is MNHNS and CDR2 is SASEGT. Deletions cut 5 bases from V and 9 bases from J, with 16 bases between. The chain's CDR3 is CASSLGSIHRELFF. For the CDR3, the DNA is TGTGCCAGCAGTTTAGGGTCCATACACCGGGAGCTGTTTTTT.

There are many counts of this clonotype. The gene calls are TRBV11-3 and TRBJ2-4; tentatively, D is TRBD1 or TRBD2 (5 bases each). The CDR3 has 13 residues. Germline lookup yields CDR1 SGHNT and CDR2 YENEEA. V lost 6 bases, J lost 5 bases, and 11 bases lay in between. CDR3 sequence reads: CASSGDGENIQYF. DNA for the CDR3: TGTGCCAGCAGTGGGGACGGGGAAAACATTCAGTACTTC.